The entry that follows covers one TCR beta chain sequence. The data were obtained in a study of cytomegalovirus exposure and HLA in healthy donors. On the study more broadly: Later, an analysis reported that the approximately 120 validation repertoires had used the same platform as the 666 first-cohort repertoires.

Separate from the approximately 650-subject first cohort, the roughly 110-subject validation cohort was the one that the donors belonged to. Between the trimmed V and J ends, which lost 2 bases and 10 bases, there was a span of 18 bases. The CDR3 is 15 residues long. CDR1 KGHSH and CDR2 LQKENI come from the germline V gene. The table came from immunoSEQ multiplex PCR; TCRdb's copy has only in-frame clones and leaves some out. This sample has 200,000 to 250,000 clones, with approximately 90% found just once. The chain uses TRBV18 and TRBJ1-5; D might be TRBD1 (5 bases). The sample was PBMCs. The receptor's source is a woman between 18 and 29 years old in good health and CMV-seronegative. The CDR3 sequence is CASSPMGGSGLPQHF. Written as DNA, the CDR3 is TGTGCCAGCTCACCAATGGGGGGTTCTGGACTCCCCCAGCATTTT.